The source of this T cell receptor (beta chain) is a study of blood T cell repertoires in COVID-19. Study information: COVID-19 samples from acute and convalescent phases originated in the United States, Italy and Spain.

Methods used by the authors: Amplification of reference gene primers was used by the study to estimate nucleated cell counts. Assay: immunoSEQ multiplex PCR; the TCRdb copy retains only in-frame clones and omits some. The DNA was the basis for D and trimming; V, J and clone size are from that table. The data hold roughly 360,000 clones, with roughly 90% observed a single time. The CDR3 contains 17 residues. Trimming shortened V by 5 bases and J by 5 bases, and 22 bases separated the two germline ends. Germline lookup yields CDR1 SGHVS and CDR2 FNYEAQ. V gene TRBV7-6 combines with J gene TRBJ1-3; tentative D call: TRBD1 (6 bases). This receptor was taken from a woman aged 30 to 39 with acute COVID-19. Sequenced input: PBMCs or T cells enriched from blood (not recorded which). For the CDR3, the DNA is TGTGCCAGCAGCCCTGCCGTTGACGGGACACCCAGAAACACCATATATTTT. Translated: CASSPAVDGTPRNTIYF.